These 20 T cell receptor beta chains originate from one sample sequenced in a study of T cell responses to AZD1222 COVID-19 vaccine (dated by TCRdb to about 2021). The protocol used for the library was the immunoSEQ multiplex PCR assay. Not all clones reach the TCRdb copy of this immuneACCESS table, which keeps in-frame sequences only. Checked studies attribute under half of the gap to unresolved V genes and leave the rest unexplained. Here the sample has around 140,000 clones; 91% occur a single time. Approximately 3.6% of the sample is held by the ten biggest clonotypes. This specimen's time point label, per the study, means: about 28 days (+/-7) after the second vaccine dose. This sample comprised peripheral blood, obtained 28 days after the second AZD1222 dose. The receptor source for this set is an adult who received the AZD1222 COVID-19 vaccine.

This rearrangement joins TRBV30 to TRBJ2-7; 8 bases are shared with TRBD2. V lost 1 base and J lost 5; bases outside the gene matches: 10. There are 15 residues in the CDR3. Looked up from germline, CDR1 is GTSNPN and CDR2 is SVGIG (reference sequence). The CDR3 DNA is TGTGCCTGGAGTGAACCCTACGGGGGGGCCAACGAGCAGTACTTC. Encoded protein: CAWSEPYGGANEQYF.

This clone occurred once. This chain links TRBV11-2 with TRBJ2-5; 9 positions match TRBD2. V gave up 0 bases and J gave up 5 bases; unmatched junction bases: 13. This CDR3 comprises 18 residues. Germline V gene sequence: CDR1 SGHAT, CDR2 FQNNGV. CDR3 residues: CASSLDLGTSPYAETQYF. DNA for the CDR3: TGTGCCAGCAGCTTAGATTTGGGGACTAGCCCATATGCGGAGACCCAGTACTTC.

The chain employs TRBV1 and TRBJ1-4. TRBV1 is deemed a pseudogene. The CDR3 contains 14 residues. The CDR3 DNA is TGCACCAGCAGCCCCCGGGCAAGCGGTGAAAAACTGTTTTTT. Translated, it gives CTSSPRASGEKLFF.

The CDR3 is CASRQTGTLSNEQFF. CDR3 coding DNA: TGTGCCAGCAGACAAACCGGGACCCTATCCAATGAGCAGTTCTTC. The gene calls are TRBV6-5 and TRBJ2-1, with D possibly being TRBD1 or TRBD2 (5 bases each). Germline V CDR1 and CDR2: MNHEY, SVGAGI. This CDR3 has 15 residues. V dropped 6 bases and J dropped 6 bases, with 18 bases sitting between them.

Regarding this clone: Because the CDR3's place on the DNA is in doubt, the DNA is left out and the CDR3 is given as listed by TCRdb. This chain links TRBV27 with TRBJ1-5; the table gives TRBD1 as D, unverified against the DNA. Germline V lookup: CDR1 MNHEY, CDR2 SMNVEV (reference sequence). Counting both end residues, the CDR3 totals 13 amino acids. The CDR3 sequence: CASSTSAGLPQHF.

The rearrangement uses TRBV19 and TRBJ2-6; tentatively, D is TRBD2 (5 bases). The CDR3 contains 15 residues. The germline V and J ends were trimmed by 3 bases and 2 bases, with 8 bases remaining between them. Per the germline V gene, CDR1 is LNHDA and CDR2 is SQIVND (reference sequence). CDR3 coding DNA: TGTGCCAGTAGTATGGCCGGGACTGGGGCCAACGTCCTGACTTTC. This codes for CASSMAGTGANVLTF.

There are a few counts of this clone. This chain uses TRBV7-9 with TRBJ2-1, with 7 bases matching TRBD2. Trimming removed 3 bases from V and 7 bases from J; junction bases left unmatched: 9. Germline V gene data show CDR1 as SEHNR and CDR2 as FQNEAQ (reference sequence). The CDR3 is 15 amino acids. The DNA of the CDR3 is TGTGCCAGCAGCTTGTTAGCCAGCGGGAAAAATGAGCAGTTCTTC. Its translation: CASSLLASGKNEQFF.

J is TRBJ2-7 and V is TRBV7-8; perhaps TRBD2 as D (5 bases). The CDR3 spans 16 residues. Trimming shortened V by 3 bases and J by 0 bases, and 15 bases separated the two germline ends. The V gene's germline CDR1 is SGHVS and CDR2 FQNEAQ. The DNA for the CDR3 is TGTGCCAGCAGCTTTTTGGCTGGAGGTGCCTCCTACGAGCAGTACTTC. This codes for CASSFLAGGASYEQYF.

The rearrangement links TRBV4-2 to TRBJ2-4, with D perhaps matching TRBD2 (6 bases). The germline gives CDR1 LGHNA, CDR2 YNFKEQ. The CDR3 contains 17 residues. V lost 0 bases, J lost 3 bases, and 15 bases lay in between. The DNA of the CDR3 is TGTGCCAGCAGCCAAGATTACCGGGGGTCGCTCAAAAACATTCAGTACTTC. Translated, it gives CASSQDYRGSLKNIQYF.

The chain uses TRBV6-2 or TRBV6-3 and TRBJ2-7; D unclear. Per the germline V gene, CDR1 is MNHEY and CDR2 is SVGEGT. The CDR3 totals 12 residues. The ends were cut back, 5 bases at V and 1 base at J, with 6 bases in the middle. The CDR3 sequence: CASSQTSYEQYF. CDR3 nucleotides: TGTGCCAGCAGTCAGACGTCCTACGAGCAGTACTTC.

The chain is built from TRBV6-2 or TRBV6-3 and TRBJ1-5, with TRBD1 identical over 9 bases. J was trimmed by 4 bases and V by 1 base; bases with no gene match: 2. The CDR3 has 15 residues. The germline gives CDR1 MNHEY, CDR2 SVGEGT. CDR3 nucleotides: TGTGCCAGCAGTTACTTGACAGGGGGGAATCAGCCCCAGCATTTT. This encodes CASSYLTGGNQPQHF.

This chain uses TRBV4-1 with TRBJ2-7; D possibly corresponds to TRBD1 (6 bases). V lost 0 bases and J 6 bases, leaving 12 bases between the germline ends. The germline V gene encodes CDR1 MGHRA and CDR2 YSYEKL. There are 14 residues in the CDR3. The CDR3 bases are TGCGCCAGCAGCCAAGATGTCAGCAGGGGCGAGCAGTACTTC. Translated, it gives CASSQDVSRGEQYF.

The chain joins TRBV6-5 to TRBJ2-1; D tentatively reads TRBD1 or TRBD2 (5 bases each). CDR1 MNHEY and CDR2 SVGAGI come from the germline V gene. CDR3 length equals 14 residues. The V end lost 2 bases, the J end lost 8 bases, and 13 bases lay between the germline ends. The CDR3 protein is CASSYGGPGYEQFF. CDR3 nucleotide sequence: TGTGCCAGCAGTTACGGGGGTCCAGGGTATGAGCAGTTCTTC.

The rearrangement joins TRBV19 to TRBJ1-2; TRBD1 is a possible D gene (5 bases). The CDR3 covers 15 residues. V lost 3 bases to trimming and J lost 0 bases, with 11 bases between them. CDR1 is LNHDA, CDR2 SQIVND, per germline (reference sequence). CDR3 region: CASSMRDVPNYGYTF. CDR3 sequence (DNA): TGTGCCAGTAGTATGCGGGACGTTCCTAACTATGGCTACACCTTC.

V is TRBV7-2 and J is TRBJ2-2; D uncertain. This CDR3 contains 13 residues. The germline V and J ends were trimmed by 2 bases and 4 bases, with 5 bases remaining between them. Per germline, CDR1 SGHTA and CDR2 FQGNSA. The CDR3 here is CASSLPTTGELFF. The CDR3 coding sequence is TGTGCCAGCAGCTTACCCACCACCGGGGAGCTGTTTTTT.

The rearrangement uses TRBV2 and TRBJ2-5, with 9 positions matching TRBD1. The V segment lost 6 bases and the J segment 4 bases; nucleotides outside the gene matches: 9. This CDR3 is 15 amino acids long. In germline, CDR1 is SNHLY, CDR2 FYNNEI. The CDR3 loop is CASRTGTGRAETQYF. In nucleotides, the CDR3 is TGTGCCAGCAGAACCGGGACAGGGCGGGCAGAGACCCAGTACTTC.

CDR3 sequence: CASSLYRQNTEAFF. The CDR3 DNA is TGTGCCAGCAGTTTATATCGACAGAACACTGAAGCTTTCTTT. The chain links TRBV27 to TRBJ1-1, with D unclear. The V gene's germline CDR1 is MNHEY and CDR2 SMNVEV (reference sequence). V lost 1 base, J lost 1 base, and 7 bases lay in between. CDR3 length equals 14 residues.

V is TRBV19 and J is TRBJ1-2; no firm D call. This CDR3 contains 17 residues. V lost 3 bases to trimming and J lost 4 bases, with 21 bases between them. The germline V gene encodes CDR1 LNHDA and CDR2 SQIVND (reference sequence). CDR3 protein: CASSIPIRANLVYGYTF. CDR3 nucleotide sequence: TGTGCCAGTAGTATCCCCATCCGGGCCAATCTGGTCTATGGCTACACCTTC.

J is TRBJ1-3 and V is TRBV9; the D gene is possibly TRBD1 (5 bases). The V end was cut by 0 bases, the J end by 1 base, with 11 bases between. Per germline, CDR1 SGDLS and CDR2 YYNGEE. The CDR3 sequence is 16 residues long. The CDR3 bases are TGTGCCAGCAGCGTAGATCTGGGGGGATCTGGAAACACCATATATTTT. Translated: CASSVDLGGSGNTIYF.

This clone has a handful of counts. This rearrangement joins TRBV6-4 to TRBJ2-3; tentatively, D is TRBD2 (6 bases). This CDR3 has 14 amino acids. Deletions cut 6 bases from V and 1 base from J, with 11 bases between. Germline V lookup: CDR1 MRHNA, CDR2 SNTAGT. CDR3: CASSDGEGTDTQYF. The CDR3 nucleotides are TGTGCCAGCAGCGACGGGGAGGGCACAGATACGCAGTATTTT.